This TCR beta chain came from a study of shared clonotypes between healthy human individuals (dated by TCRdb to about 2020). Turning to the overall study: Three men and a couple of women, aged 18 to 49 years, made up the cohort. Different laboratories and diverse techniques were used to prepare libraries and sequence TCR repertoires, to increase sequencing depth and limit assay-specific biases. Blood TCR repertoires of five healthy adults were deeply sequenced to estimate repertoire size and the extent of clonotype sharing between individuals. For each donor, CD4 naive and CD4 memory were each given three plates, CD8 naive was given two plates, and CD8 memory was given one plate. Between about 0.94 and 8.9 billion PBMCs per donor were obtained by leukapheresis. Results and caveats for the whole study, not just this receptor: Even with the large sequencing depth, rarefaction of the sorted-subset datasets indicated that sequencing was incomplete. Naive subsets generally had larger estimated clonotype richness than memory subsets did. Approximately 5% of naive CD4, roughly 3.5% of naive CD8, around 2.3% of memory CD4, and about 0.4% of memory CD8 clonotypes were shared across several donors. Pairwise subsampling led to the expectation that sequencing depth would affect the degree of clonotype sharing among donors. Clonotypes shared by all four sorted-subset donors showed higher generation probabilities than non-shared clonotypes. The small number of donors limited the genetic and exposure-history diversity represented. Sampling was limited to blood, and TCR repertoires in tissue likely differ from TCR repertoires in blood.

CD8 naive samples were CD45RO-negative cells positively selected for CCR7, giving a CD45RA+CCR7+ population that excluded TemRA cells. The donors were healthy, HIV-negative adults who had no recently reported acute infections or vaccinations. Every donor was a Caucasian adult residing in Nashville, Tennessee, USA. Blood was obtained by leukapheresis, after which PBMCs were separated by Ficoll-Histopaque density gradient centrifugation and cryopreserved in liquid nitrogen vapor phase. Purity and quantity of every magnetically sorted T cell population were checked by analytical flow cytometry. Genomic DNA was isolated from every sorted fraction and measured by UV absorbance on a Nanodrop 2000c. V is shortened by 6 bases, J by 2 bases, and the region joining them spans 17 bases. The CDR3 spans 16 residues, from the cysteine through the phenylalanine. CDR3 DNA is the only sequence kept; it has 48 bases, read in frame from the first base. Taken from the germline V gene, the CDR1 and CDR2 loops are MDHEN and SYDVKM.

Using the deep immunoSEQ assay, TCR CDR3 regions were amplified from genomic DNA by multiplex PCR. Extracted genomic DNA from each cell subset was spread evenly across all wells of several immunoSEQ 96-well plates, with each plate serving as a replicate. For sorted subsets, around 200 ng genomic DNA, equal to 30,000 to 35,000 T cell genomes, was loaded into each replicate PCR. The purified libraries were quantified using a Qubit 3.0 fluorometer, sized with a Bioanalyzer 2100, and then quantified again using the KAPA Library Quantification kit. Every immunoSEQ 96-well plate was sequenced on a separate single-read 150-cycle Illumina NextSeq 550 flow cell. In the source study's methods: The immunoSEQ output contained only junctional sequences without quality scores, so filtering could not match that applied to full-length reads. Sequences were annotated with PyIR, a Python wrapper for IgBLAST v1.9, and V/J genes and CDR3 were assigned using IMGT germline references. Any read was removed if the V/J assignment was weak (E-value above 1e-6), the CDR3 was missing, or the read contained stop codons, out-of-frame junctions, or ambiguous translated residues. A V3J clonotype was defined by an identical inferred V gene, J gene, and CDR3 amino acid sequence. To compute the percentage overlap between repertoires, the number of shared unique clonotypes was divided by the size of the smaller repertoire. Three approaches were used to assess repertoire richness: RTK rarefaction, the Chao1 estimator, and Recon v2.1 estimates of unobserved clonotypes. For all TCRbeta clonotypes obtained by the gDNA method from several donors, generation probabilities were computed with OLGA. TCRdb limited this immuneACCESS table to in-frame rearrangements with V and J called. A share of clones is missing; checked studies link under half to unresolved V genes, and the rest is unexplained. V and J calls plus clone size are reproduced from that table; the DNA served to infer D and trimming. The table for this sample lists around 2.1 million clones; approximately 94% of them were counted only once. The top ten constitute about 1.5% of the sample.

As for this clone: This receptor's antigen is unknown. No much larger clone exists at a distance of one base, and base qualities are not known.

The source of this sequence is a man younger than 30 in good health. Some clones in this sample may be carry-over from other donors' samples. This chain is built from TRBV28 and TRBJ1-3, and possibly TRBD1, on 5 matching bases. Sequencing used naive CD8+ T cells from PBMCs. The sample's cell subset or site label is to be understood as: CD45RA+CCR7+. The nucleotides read TGTGCCAGCAGCCCTATCCTGGGGGGACCTGGAAACACCATATATTTT. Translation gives CASSPILGGPGNTIYF.